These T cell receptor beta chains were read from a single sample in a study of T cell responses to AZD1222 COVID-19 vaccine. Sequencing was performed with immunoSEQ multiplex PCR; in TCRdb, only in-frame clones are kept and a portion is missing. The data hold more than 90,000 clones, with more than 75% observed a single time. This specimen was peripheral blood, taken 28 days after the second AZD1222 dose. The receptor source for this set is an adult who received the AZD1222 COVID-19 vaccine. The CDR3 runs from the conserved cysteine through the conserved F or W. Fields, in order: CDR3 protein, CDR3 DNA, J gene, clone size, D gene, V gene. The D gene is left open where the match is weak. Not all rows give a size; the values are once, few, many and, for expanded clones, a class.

CDR3 protein: CASSLPTVNYGYTF; CDR3 DNA: TGTGCCAGCAGTTTACCGACAGTAAACTATGGCTACACCTTC; J gene: TRBJ1-2; clone size: -; D gene: -; V gene: TRBV28
CDR3 protein: CASSPVQGRDTEAFF; CDR3 DNA: TGTGCCAGCAGCCCAGTACAGGGAAGGGACACTGAAGCTTTCTTT; J gene: TRBJ1-1; clone size: -; D gene: -; V gene: TRBV11-2
CDR3 protein: CASRFRLAGGPDEQFF; CDR3 DNA: TGTGCCAGCAGGTTTCGACTAGCGGGAGGGCCGGATGAGCAGTTCTTC; J gene: TRBJ2-1; clone size: -; D gene: TRBD2; V gene: TRBV9
CDR3 protein: CASRSRGSYEQYF; CDR3 DNA: TGTGCCAGCAGGAGCAGGGGGTCCTACGAGCAGTACTTC; J gene: TRBJ2-7; clone size: -; D gene: TRBD1; V gene: TRBV25-1
CDR3 protein: CASSSDRLSGANVLTF; CDR3 DNA: TGCGCCAGCAGCTCGGACAGACTCTCTGGGGCCAACGTCCTGACTTTC; J gene: TRBJ2-6; clone size: -; D gene: -; V gene: TRBV5-1
CDR3 protein: CASSTGQSYGYTF; CDR3 DNA: TGCGCCAGCAGCACGGGACAGAGCTATGGCTACACCTTC; J gene: TRBJ1-2; clone size: -; D gene: TRBD1; V gene: TRBV5-1
CDR3 protein: CSASQGNEQYF; CDR3 DNA: TGCAGTGCTAGTCAGGGTAACGAGCAGTACTTC; J gene: TRBJ2-7; clone size: -; D gene: -; V gene: TRBV20-1
CDR3 protein: CASSTIGDFYGYTF; CDR3 DNA: TGTGCCAGTAGTACCATCGGGGATTTCTATGGCTACACCTTC; J gene: TRBJ1-2; clone size: -; D gene: -; V gene: TRBV19
CDR3 protein: CASSLGGYMTEAFF; CDR3 DNA: TGTGCCAGCAGTTTGGGGGGGTATATGACTGAAGCTTTCTTT; J gene: TRBJ1-1; clone size: -; D gene: -; V gene: TRBV6-5
CDR3 protein: CAGSYGDDYNEQFF; CDR3 DNA: TGTGCCGGCAGTTACGGGGACGACTACAATGAGCAGTTCTTC; J gene: TRBJ2-1; clone size: -; D gene: -; V gene: TRBV6-5
CDR3 protein: CASSLLAVTHTDTQYF; CDR3 DNA: TGTGCCAGCAGTCTCCTAGCGGTAACCCACACAGATACGCAGTATTTT; J gene: TRBJ2-3; clone size: -; D gene: TRBD2; V gene: TRBV2
CDR3 protein: CAWSVQAYEQYF; CDR3 DNA: TGTGCCTGGAGTGTACAGGCCTACGAGCAGTACTTC; J gene: TRBJ2-7; clone size: once; D gene: -; V gene: TRBV30
CDR3 protein: CAWSAGYQETQYF; CDR3 DNA: TGTGCCTGGTCTGCAGGGTACCAAGAGACCCAGTACTTC; J gene: TRBJ2-5; clone size: -; D gene: -; V gene: TRBV30
CDR3 protein: CASSQARQFYRYNEQFF; CDR3 DNA: TGTGCCAGCAGCCAAGCGAGACAGTTTTACCGATACAATGAGCAGTTCTTC; J gene: TRBJ2-1; clone size: -; D gene: -; V gene: TRBV14
CDR3 protein: CASSQTGQGLNTEAFF; CDR3 DNA: TGTGCCAGCAGCCAGACAGGACAGGGTTTGAACACTGAAGCTTTCTTT; J gene: TRBJ1-1; clone size: -; D gene: TRBD1; V gene: TRBV3-1/TRBV3-2
CDR3 protein: CATMGAGGYNEQFF; CDR3 DNA: TGTGCCACCATGGGGGCGGGAGGGTACAATGAGCAGTTCTTC; J gene: TRBJ2-1; clone size: -; D gene: TRBD2; V gene: TRBV24-1
CDR3 protein: CASSSTGDPYNEQFF; CDR3 DNA: TGTGCCAGCAGCTCAACAGGGGATCCCTACAATGAGCAGTTCTTC; J gene: TRBJ2-1; clone size: -; D gene: TRBD1; V gene: TRBV7-6
CDR3 protein: CASSISGSPDTQYF; CDR3 DNA: TGCGCCAGCAGCATTAGCGGGAGCCCAGATACGCAGTATTTT; J gene: TRBJ2-3; clone size: -; D gene: TRBD2; V gene: TRBV5-1
CDR3 protein: CASSPGRYEQYF; CDR3 DNA: TGTGCCAGCAGTCCAGGGAGGTACGAGCAGTACTTC; J gene: TRBJ2-7; clone size: -; D gene: -; V gene: TRBV6-5
CDR3 protein: CASSQDGGSYEQYF; CDR3 DNA: TGTGCCAGCAGCCAAGACGGCGGCTCCTACGAGCAGTACTTC; J gene: TRBJ2-7; clone size: -; D gene: -; V gene: TRBV4-2
CDR3 protein: CASSLGRANEQFF; CDR3 DNA: TGTGCCAGCAGTCTTGGACGGGCCAATGAGCAGTTCTTC; J gene: TRBJ2-1; clone size: -; D gene: -; V gene: TRBV6-2/TRBV6-3
CDR3 protein: CASSGTGVGTGELFF; CDR3 DNA: TGTGCCAGCAGCGGTACAGGGGTTGGCACCGGGGAGCTGTTTTTT; J gene: TRBJ2-2; clone size: -; D gene: TRBD1; V gene: TRBV9
CDR3 protein: CASSLAQNQYNEQFF; CDR3 DNA: TGCGCCAGCAGCTTGGCTCAGAATCAATACAATGAGCAGTTCTTC; J gene: TRBJ2-1; clone size: -; D gene: -; V gene: TRBV5-1
CDR3 protein: CASSPSETSGYYEQYF; CDR3 DNA: TGTGCCAGCAGTCCCTCCGAGACTAGCGGTTACTACGAGCAGTACTTC; J gene: TRBJ2-7; clone size: -; D gene: TRBD2; V gene: TRBV3-1/TRBV3-2
CDR3 protein: CASSIARVYGYTF; CDR3 DNA: TGTGCCAGTAGTATAGCCAGAGTCTATGGCTACACCTTC; J gene: TRBJ1-2; clone size: -; D gene: -; V gene: TRBV19
CDR3 protein: CAWSSGTLNQPQHF; CDR3 DNA: TGTGCCTGGAGTAGCGGGACACTCAATCAGCCCCAGCATTTT; J gene: TRBJ1-5; clone size: once; D gene: -; V gene: TRBV30